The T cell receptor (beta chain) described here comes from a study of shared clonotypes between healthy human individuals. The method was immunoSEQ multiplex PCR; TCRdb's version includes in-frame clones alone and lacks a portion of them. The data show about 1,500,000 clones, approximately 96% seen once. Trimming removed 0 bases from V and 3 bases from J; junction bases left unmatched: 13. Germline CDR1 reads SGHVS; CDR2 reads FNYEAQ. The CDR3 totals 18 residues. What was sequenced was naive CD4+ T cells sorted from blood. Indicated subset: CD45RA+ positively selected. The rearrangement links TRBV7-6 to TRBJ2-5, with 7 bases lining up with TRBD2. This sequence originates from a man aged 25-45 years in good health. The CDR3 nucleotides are TGTGCCAGCAGCTTAGCGCGGATGGTAGCGGGCTCGAAAGAGACCCAGTACTTC. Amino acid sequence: CASSLARMVAGSKETQYF. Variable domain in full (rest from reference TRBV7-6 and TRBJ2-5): GAGVSQSPRYKVTKRGQDVALRCDPISGHVSLYWYRQALGQGPEFLTYFNYEAQQDKSGLPNDRFSAERPEGSISTLTIQRTEQRDSAMYRCASSLARMVAGSKETQYFGPGTRLLVL.